The entry that follows covers one TCR beta chain sequence. Germline V gene lookup returns CDR1 SGDLS and CDR2 YYNGEE. The V and J ends lost 4 bases and 4 bases, in that order; junction bases with no gene match: 6. The CDR3 totals 14 residues. The data were obtained in a study of blood T cell repertoires in COVID-19. Authors' data handling: Reference gene primers were amplified, and this amplification served to estimate nucleated cell counts. Generated by immunoSEQ multiplex PCR, the TCRdb table keeps only in-frame clones and is missing some. The DNA gave D and trimming, while V, J and clone size come from that table. This sample yields 80,000 to 100,000 clones, of which less than 85% are seen a single time; under 13% belongs to the top ten.

This TCR was sampled from a woman aged 70-85 years with acute or convalescent COVID-19. The chain recombines TRBV9 with TRBJ1-2; the match to TRBD1 covers 8 bases. Sample: peripheral blood. The CDR3 sequence: CASSPGTGGYGYTF. The CDR3 DNA reads TGTGCCAGCAGCCCGGGGACAGGCGGCTATGGCTACACCTTC.